The 14 T cell receptor beta chains presented below share a single source sample, sequenced in a study of CD8 T cells in ankylosing spondylitis. TCRdb ran MiXCR on the 5' RACE reads and lists one entry per CDR3 protein. This sample has 100,000 to 150,000 distinct CDR3 sequences, with about an eighth found just once. The sequencing input was blood, either unsorted or a sorted T cell fraction (not recorded which). These receptors were obtained from a female donor with ankylosing spondylitis or in good health (not recorded which).

This clonotype was recorded at least ten times. The V call is TRBV3-1, the J call TRBJ1-3, with a possible D match to TRBD1 (6 bases). V shed 3 bases and J shed 0 bases, with 9 bases lying between them. Germline CDR1 LGHDT, CDR2 YNNKEL (reference sequence). This CDR3 contains 15 residues. CDR3 loop: CASSHTGNSGNTIYF. DNA of the CDR3: TGTGCCAGCAGCCATACAGGGAACTCTGGAAACACCATATATTTT. Full variable domain (missing parts from reference TRBV3-1 and TRBJ1-3): DTAVSQTPKYLVTQMGNDKSIKCEQNLGHDTMYWYKQDSKKFLKIMFSYNNKELIINETVPNRFSPKSPDKAHLNLHINSLELGDSAVYFCASSHTGNSGNTIYFGEGSWLTVV.

The table lists this clonotype with many counts. The chain links TRBV7-9 to TRBJ1-1; D is unclear. The germline V and J ends were trimmed by 5 bases and 8 bases, with 18 bases remaining between them. CDR1 SEHNR and CDR2 FQNEAQ come from the germline V gene (reference sequence). The CDR3 has 14 amino acids. The CDR3 sequence is CASSNRFSRGEAFF. The CDR3 DNA reads TGTGCCAGCAGCAACCGGTTCTCCCGAGGGGAAGCTTTCTTT. Filled out from reference TRBV7-9 and TRBJ1-1, the complete variable domain reads DTGVSQNPRHKITKRGQNVTFRCDPISEHNRLYWYRQTLGQGPEFLTYFQNEAQLEKSRLLSDRFSAERPKGSFSTLEIQRTEQGDSAMYLCASSNRFSRGEAFFGQGTRLTVV.

This clonotype was detected ten times or more. The chain joins TRBV7-2 to TRBJ2-5, with D perhaps TRBD1 (5 bases). The ends were cut back, 5 bases at V and 3 bases at J, with 10 bases in the middle. CDR3 length: 13 amino acids. Germline lookup yields CDR1 SGHTA and CDR2 FQGNSA. CDR3 sequence: CASSEGHKETQYF. The CDR3 nucleotides are TGTGCCAGCAGCGAAGGACACAAAGAGACCCAGTACTTC.

There are many counts of this clonotype. The chain carries TRBV30 and TRBJ1-2; D uncertain. V was clipped by 0 bases and J by 9 bases, with 11 bases between them. Germline CDR1 reads GTSNPN; CDR2 reads SVGIG (reference sequence). The CDR3 runs 12 residues. In DNA, the CDR3 is TGTGCCTGGAGTGTAAGCGGCGAACGCTACACCTTC. Translation gives CAWSVSGERYTF. The full variable domain, in which reference TRBV30 and TRBJ1-2 provide the parts outside the CDR3, is SQTIHQWPATLVQPVGSPLSLECTVEGTSNPNLYWYRQAAGRGLQLLFYSVGIGQISSEVPQNLSASRPQDRQFILSSKKLLLSDSGFYLCAWSVSGERYTFGSGTRLTVV.

This clonotype was seen at least ten times. The V gene is TRBV5-6, the J gene TRBJ1-2; tentative D call: TRBD1 (6 bases). CDR3 size: 12 residues. The germline gives CDR1 SGHDT, CDR2 YYEEEE. The V end was cut by 7 bases, the J end by 6 bases, with 13 bases between. CDR3 amino acids: CASRDPGDGYTF. In nucleotides, the CDR3 is TGTGCCAGCCGAGACCCAGGGGATGGCTACACCTTC.

This clonotype was observed once. This may be a read error: a much more frequent sequence differs by one nucleotide. This chain's CDR3 is CAGSLSGAGDEQYF. The CDR3 DNA reads as TGTGCCGGCAGTCTGAGCGGAGCCGGGGACGAGCAGTACTTC. This sequence joins TRBV12-3 or TRBV12-4 and TRBJ2-7, with a weak D call TRBD2 (5 bases). The CDR3 runs to 14 residues.

In this sample, this clonotype turned up many times. This chain links TRBV2 with TRBJ2-3; D is unclear. The CDR3 spans 13 residues. Trimming stripped 2 bases from V and 7 bases from J, with 10 bases between. CDR1 is SNHLY and CDR2 is FYNNEI in the germline V gene. The CDR3 protein is CASSERTFHTQYF. Here the CDR3 DNA reads TGTGCCAGCAGTGAACGGACCTTTCATACGCAGTATTTT.

This clonotype was detected ten times or more. The rearrangement joins TRBV12-3 or TRBV12-4 to TRBJ2-1, with D hard to call. The ends were cut back, 3 bases at V and 6 bases at J, with 9 bases in the middle. CDR3 length: 13 residues. The CDR3 sequence is CASSLSGSNEQFF. CDR3 nucleotide sequence: TGTGCCAGCAGTTTGAGTGGATCCAATGAGCAGTTCTTC.

This clonotype was seen only a few times. This chain links TRBV15 with TRBJ1-1, with D perhaps matching TRBD1 (5 bases). Germline assignment: CDR1 LNHNV and CDR2 YYDKDF (reference sequence). V lost 0 bases, J lost 4 bases, and 6 bases lay in between. There are 13 residues in the CDR3. CDR3 in amino acids: CATSRDRVTEAFF. CDR3 nucleotides: TGTGCCACCAGCAGAGACAGGGTCACTGAAGCTTTCTTT.

In this sample, this clonotype turned up many times. The J gene is TRBJ2-7, the V gene TRBV20-1; 7 nucleotides match TRBD2. Trimming at V came to 6 bases and at J to 3 bases, leaving 17 bases not matched to a gene. The CDR3 has 16 amino acids. The germline gives CDR1 DFQATT, CDR2 SNEGSKA (reference sequence). In DNA, the CDR3 is TGCAGTGCCCTATCGGCTAGCGGAACGGCGGGCTACGAGCAGTACTTC. Amino acids: CSALSASGTAGYEQYF.

This clonotype was found many times. The V gene is TRBV7-2, the J gene TRBJ2-3; 13 nucleotides align to TRBD2. After removal of 5 bases from V and 4 bases from J, the junction contained 3 bases not matched to a gene. Germline CDR1 and CDR2: SGHTA and FQGNSA. The CDR3 spans 15 residues. For the CDR3, the DNA is TGTGCCAGCAGCCTACTAGCGGGGGGGCCAGATACGCAGTATTTT. This translates into CASSLLAGGPDTQYF. The full variable domain, completed using reference TRBV7-2 and TRBJ2-3, is GAGVSQSPSNKVTEKGKDVELRCDPISGHTALYWYRQSLGQGLEFLIYFQGNSAPDKSGLPSDRFSAERTGGSVSTLTIQRTQQEDSAVYLCASSLLAGGPDTQYFGPGTRLTVL.

This clonotype was recorded many times. The J gene is TRBJ1-1, the V gene TRBV4-2, with D possibly TRBD1 on 5 matching bases. CDR1 is LGHNA and CDR2 is YNFKEQ in the germline V gene. The CDR3 has 15 residues. Between the trimmed V and J ends, which lost 4 bases and 0 bases, there was a span of 12 bases. The CDR3 loop is CASSPPTGMNTEAFF. The CDR3, as DNA: TGTGCCAGCAGCCCACCAACAGGAATGAACACTGAAGCTTTCTTT.

Comments on this clonotype: This may stem from a read error, because a much larger clone lies one nucleotide away. The chain joins TRBV3-1 to TRBJ2-7; no firm D call. The CDR3 spans 15 residues. Germline lookup yields CDR1 LGHDT and CDR2 YNNKEL (reference sequence). The CDR3 sequence is CASSQDREVAPEQHF. The CDR3 nucleotides read TGTGCCAGCAGCCAAGATCGTGAGGTGGCCCCCGAGCAGCACTTC.

This clonotype was detected many times. The chain recombines TRBV7-2 with TRBJ2-5; 8 nucleotides align to TRBD2. CDR1 SGHTA and CDR2 FQGNSA come from the germline V gene. This CDR3 region has 13 residues. The V segment lost 4 bases and the J segment 6 bases; nucleotides outside the gene matches: 4. DNA for the CDR3: TGTGCCAGCAGCTCCCTTAGCGGGAAGACCCAGTACTTC. Translation: CASSSLSGKTQYF.